Sequencing of this T cell receptor (beta chain) was carried out in a study of shared clonotypes between healthy human individuals. Study observations and caveats: The generation probabilities recorded for non-shared clonotypes fell below those of clonotypes shared by all four donors.

Generated by immunoSEQ multiplex PCR, the TCRdb table keeps only in-frame clones and is missing some. The sample includes 650,000 to 750,000 clones, around 72% of them seen just once. About this clone itself: Its antigen is unidentified.

Those who donated were healthy HIV-negative adults, with no recent acute infections or vaccinations reported. The receptor's source is a woman between 25 and 40 years old in good health. Source material: memory CD4+ T cells sorted from blood. Subset reported: CD45RA-negative fraction.

CDR3 nucleotides: TGCGCCAGCAGCGGTAACCGGGACAACACAGATACGCAGTATTTT. This sequence encodes CASSGNRDNTDTQYF. The chain has TRBV5-1 and TRBJ2-3; tentative D call: TRBD1 (6 bases). Germline-derived CDR1 and CDR2 are SGHRS and YFSETQ. The CDR3 has 15 residues. V was shortened by 4 bases and J by 2 bases, with 14 bases between the two germline ends.